This TCR beta chain was retrieved from a study of control samples from healthy donors and cancer patients. The CDR3 spans 15 residues. The V and J ends lost 5 bases and 4 bases respectively, with 17 bases between them. The V gene's germline CDR1 is SGHAT and CDR2 FQNNGV. Produced via immunoSEQ multiplex PCR; TCRdb's table is partial and in-frame only. This sample has about 96,000 clones, with over 90% found just once. Sequences were obtained from blood. This TCR came from a man in his late teens or twenties in good health. The chain has TRBV11-2 and TRBJ2-5; D may be TRBD1 (6 bases). The CDR3: CASSQRGINRETQYF. CDR3 sequence (DNA): TGTGCCAGCAGCCAGAGGGGGATCAATCGAGAGACCCAGTACTTC. The complete variable domain, with remaining parts taken from reference TRBV11-2 and TRBJ2-5, reads EAGVAQSPRYKIIEKRQSVAFWCNPISGHATLYWYQQILGQGPKLLIQFQNNGVVDDSQLPKDRFSAERLKGVDSTLKIQPAKLEDSAVYLCASSQRGINRETQYFGPGTRLLVL.